This T cell receptor (beta chain) was captured in a study of shared clonotypes between healthy human individuals. V was clipped by 3 bases and J by 5 bases, with 13 bases between them. The CDR3 consists of 14 residues. Germline-derived CDR1 and CDR2 are LNHDA and SQIVND (reference sequence). As regards this clone: The antigen remains unidentified.

Study findings and constraints: Naive CD4 clonotypes overlapped across several donors at approximately 5.5%. How much donors shared clonotypes was expected to be affected by sequencing depth. Clonotypes shared by all four donors outscored non-shared clonotypes in generation probability. Compared with memory subsets, naive subsets generally had larger estimated richness.

TCRdb keeps only in-frame clones here, not all; method: immunoSEQ multiplex PCR. The sample has 2 million to 2.5 million clones; 85% to 95% are singletons. Selected positively for CCR7 and CD45RO-negative, naive CD8 cells excluded terminally differentiated effector memory CD45RA+ cells. The sequencing input was naive CD8+ T cells sorted from blood. The TCR was taken from a man aged 18 to 30 in good health. The gene calls are TRBV19 and TRBJ1-1; D may be TRBD1 (5 bases). The CDR3 DNA follows: TGTGCCAGTAGTATTCAGGGTTGGGGAACTGAAGCTTTCTTT. Its protein is CASSIQGWGTEAFF.